One and the same sample provided the 18 T cell receptor beta chains below, sequenced in a study of circulating CD8 cells and anti-PD-1 response in melanoma. Live CD3+CD8+TCRalphabeta+ cells were sorted into four subsets by PD-1 and/or TIGIT. The QIAseq Immune Repertoire TCR panel built the libraries from roughly 15 ng of total RNA. TCRdb itself ran the reads through MiXCR, one entry per CDR3 protein. The repertoire includes 300 to 400 distinct CDR3 sequences, about an eighth of them detected once, and about 64% sits in the top ten. This specimen consisted of CD8+ T cells from PBMCs, obtained at baseline or after one month of anti-PD-1 therapy (not recorded which). All receptors derive from a human donor with melanoma.

By proportion, this clonotype is medium-sized (0.01 to 0.1%). The rearrangement links TRBV10-3 to TRBJ2-1; D might be TRBD2 (7 bases). This CDR3 region has 17 residues. V shed 0 bases and J shed 5 bases, with 17 bases lying between them. The germline CDR1 and CDR2 sequences are ENHRY and SYGVKD. The CDR3 DNA reads TGTGCCATCAGTGAGTCTGGGAGGGGGGCCAGGGACAATGAGCAGTTCTTC. Its translation is CAISESGRGARDNEQFF.

Judged by abundance, this clonotype is large. This sequence joins TRBV14 and TRBJ2-3; 9 nucleotides line up with TRBD2. From germline, CDR1 is SGHDN and CDR2 FVKESK. V was pared by 0 bases and J by 0 bases, with 10 bases of the junction left unmatched. The CDR3 has 19 amino acids. The CDR3 loop is CASSQDWLSGLASTDTQYF. Written as DNA, the CDR3 is TGTGCCAGCAGCCAAGATTGGCTTAGCGGACTAGCGAGCACAGATACGCAGTATTTT. Combining the CDR3 with reference TRBV14 and TRBJ2-3 gives the whole variable domain EAGVTQFPSHSVIEKGQTVTLRCDPISGHDNLYWYRRVMGKEIKFLLHFVKESKQDESGMPNNRFLAERTGGTYSTLKVQPAELEDSGVYFCASSQDWLSGLASTDTQYFGPGTRLTVL.

This clonotype counts as large. The CDR3 sequence: CASRAGNGNQPQHF. The CDR3 DNA follows: TGTGCCAGTAGGGCAGGGAATGGGAATCAGCCCCAGCATTTT. The rearrangement joins TRBV19 to TRBJ1-5; the D gene is possibly TRBD1 (5 bases). CDR1 and CDR2 (germline): LNHDA, SQIVND (reference sequence). This CDR3 has 14 amino acids. Trimming pared 6 bases from V and 4 bases from J, leaving 13 bases between. The full variable domain, completed using reference TRBV19 and TRBJ1-5, is DGGITQSPKYLFRKEGQNVTLSCEQNLNHDAMYWYRQDPGQGLRLIYYSQIVNDFQKGDIAEGYSVSREKKESFPLTVTSAQKNPTAFYLCASRAGNGNQPQHFGDGTRLSIL.

This clonotype is labeled as medium-sized. The chain employs TRBV20-1 and TRBJ2-7; perhaps TRBD1 as D (5 bases). Per germline, CDR1 DFQATT and CDR2 SNEGSKA (reference sequence). V was pared by 7 bases and J by 6 bases, with 22 bases between. This CDR3 has 14 amino acids. This chain's CDR3 is CSVDAIDSRSEQYF. In nucleotides, the CDR3 is TGCAGTGTCGACGCTATCGACAGTCGTAGCGAGCAGTACTTC.

The chain uses TRBV19 and TRBJ1-5; D is unresolved. CDR3 length equals 15 residues. The germline CDR1 and CDR2 sequences are LNHDA and SQIVND (reference sequence). V was shortened by 2 bases and J by 2 bases, with 10 bases between the two germline ends. The CDR3 region has the DNA TGTGCCAGTAGTATATTGGGTGGCGGCAATCAGCCCCAGCATTTT. Translation: CASSILGGGNQPQHF.

By share, this clonotype counts as medium-sized. The gene calls are TRBV5-6 and TRBJ2-5; D call uncertain. In germline, CDR1 is SGHDT, CDR2 YYEEEE. Trimming removed 5 bases at V and 5 bases at J, with 10 bases between. This CDR3 spans 12 amino acids. The CDR3 DNA reads as TGTGCCAGCAGACGCCTCGGGGAGACCCAGTACTTC. This sequence encodes CASRRLGETQYF.

Sample share makes this clonotype large. The CDR3 sequence: CASSDTTDYGYTF. The CDR3 region has the DNA TGTGCCAGCAGTGATACTACAGACTATGGCTACACCTTC. The chain couples TRBV2 to TRBJ1-2; D ambiguous. V dropped 3 bases and J dropped 3 bases, with 8 bases sitting between them. This CDR3 is 13 amino acids long. Per germline, CDR1 SNHLY and CDR2 FYNNEI.

This clonotype is judged medium-sized (0.01 to 0.1%). The genes are TRBV20-1 and TRBJ1-1; 8 positions agree with TRBD1. The germline CDR1 and CDR2 sequences are DFQATT and SNEGSKA (reference sequence). V lost 1 base and J lost 3; bases outside the gene matches: 1. The CDR3 length is 13 residues. The DNA of the CDR3 is TGCAGTGCTAGAGGGACAGGGCACACTGAAGCTTTCTTT. Encoded protein: CSARGTGHTEAFF.

A word on this clonotype: A read error may produce the germline difference seen at one junction end. This rearrangement joins TRBV2 to TRBJ2-3, with D hard to call. Germline V gives CDR1 SNHLY, CDR2 FYNNEI. This CDR3 contains 13 residues. The CDR3 sequence: CASSEGIADTQYF. The CDR3 DNA sequence: TGTGCTAGCAGTGAAGGAATCGCAGATACGCAGTATTTT. Variable domain in full (rest from reference TRBV2 and TRBJ2-3): EPEVTQTPSHQVTQMGQEVILRCVPISNHLYFYWYRQILGQKVEFLVSFYNNEISEKSEIFDDQFSVERPDGSNFTLKIRSTKLEDSAMYFCASSEGIADTQYFGPGTRLTVL.

By proportion, this clonotype is large. The chain recombines TRBV27 with TRBJ2-7; unclear D gene. The CDR3 spans 11 residues. In germline, CDR1 is MNHEY, CDR2 SMNVEV (reference sequence). V dropped 2 bases and J dropped 3 bases, with 2 bases sitting between them. The CDR3 protein is CASSLIYEQYF. For the CDR3, the DNA is TGTGCCAGCAGTTTAATCTACGAGCAGTACTTC.

By its share, this clonotype is medium-sized. The V call is TRBV30, the J call TRBJ2-7; D might be TRBD1 (6 bases). Trimming took 2 bases from V and 3 from J, leaving 8 bases between them. The germline gives CDR1 GTSNPN, CDR2 SVGIG (reference sequence). The CDR3 covers 12 residues. CDR3 bases: TGTGCCTGGAGTCAGGGACACTACGAGCAGTACTTC. It translates to CAWSQGHYEQYF. Together with reference TRBV30 and TRBJ2-7, the CDR3 gives the full variable domain: SQTIHQWPATLVQPVGSPLSLECTVEGTSNPNLYWYRQAAGRGLQLLFYSVGIGQISSEVPQNLSASRPQDRQFILSSKKLLLSDSGFYLCAWSQGHYEQYFGPGTRLTVT.

This clonotype came up a few times. The chain has TRBV20-1 and TRBJ2-1; TRBD1 or TRBD2 may be the D gene (6 bases each). Germline values: CDR1 DFQATT, CDR2 SNEGSKA (reference sequence). Trimming cost V 6 bases and J 4 bases, with 22 bases left between them. The CDR3 has 16 residues. The CDR3 coding sequence is TGCAGTGCCAGCCACCGACTAGGGGGGTCTTACAATGAGCAGTTCTTC. Encoded protein: CSASHRLGGSYNEQFF.

By sample fraction, this clonotype is large (0.1 to 1%). The V call is TRBV6-2 or TRBV6-3, the J call TRBJ1-1; D is perhaps TRBD1 (5 bases). Between the trimmed V and J ends, which lost 2 bases and 5 bases, there was a span of 6 bases. The V gene's germline CDR1 is MNHEY and CDR2 SVGEGT. The CDR3 covers 12 residues. The CDR3 sequence is CASSYGGTEAFF. The CDR3 DNA reads as TGTGCCAGCAGTTACGGGGGAACTGAAGCTTTCTTT.

By proportion, this clonotype is large. J is TRBJ2-5 and V is TRBV11-2, with 9 bases lining up with TRBD2. Trimming at V came to 1 base and at J to 4 bases, leaving 7 bases not matched to a gene. CDR3 size: 16 residues. The germline gives CDR1 SGHAT, CDR2 FQNNGV. For the CDR3, the DNA is TGTGCCAGCAGCTTAGGTGGCGGGGGGGCCGGAGAGACCCAGTACTTC. This sequence encodes CASSLGGGGAGETQYF.

In its sample, this clonotype is medium-sized. The chain links TRBV20-1 to TRBJ1-5, with 7 bases aligning to TRBD1. Germline lookup yields CDR1 DFQATT and CDR2 SNEGSKA (reference sequence). J was trimmed by 2 bases and V by 6 bases; bases with no gene match: 10. The CDR3 is made up of 15 amino acids. CDR3 in amino acids: CSALDRVTGNQPQHF. DNA for the CDR3: TGCAGTGCCCTCGACAGGGTAACTGGCAATCAGCCCCAGCATTTT.

This clonotype is judged large (0.1 to 1%). The chain combines TRBV19 with TRBJ2-3, with TRBD2 as a possible D gene (5 bases). This CDR3 is 15 amino acids long. CDR1 is LNHDA and CDR2 is SQIVND in the germline V gene (reference sequence). V lost 3 bases, J lost 1 base, and 11 bases lay in between. The DNA of the CDR3 is TGTGCCAGTAGTATCGGTTGGACTCGCACAGATACGCAGTATTTT. As protein: CASSIGWTRTDTQYF.

This clonotype counts as medium-sized. The chain joins TRBV19 to TRBJ1-1; 7 bases line up with TRBD1. The V gene's germline CDR1 is LNHDA and CDR2 SQIVND (reference sequence). Trimming removed 5 bases from V and 4 bases from J; junction bases left unmatched: 7. There are 14 residues in the CDR3. The CDR3, as DNA: TGTGCCAGTAGTCTCCAGGGGGTAATCACTGAAGCTTTCTTT. It yields the protein CASSLQGVITEAFF.

By sample share, this clonotype is medium-sized (0.01 to 0.1%). A much larger clone differs from this one at a single base, so this may be a read error. The rearrangement links TRBV19 to TRBJ2-1; D might be TRBD1 or TRBD2, each matching 5 bases. This CDR3 contains 14 residues. CDR1 is LNHDA, CDR2 SQIVND, per germline (reference sequence). The chain's CDR3 is CASSIVSGTDEQSF. The CDR3 DNA reads as TGTGCCAGTAGTATAGTATCCGGGACCGATGAGCAGTCCTTC. The full variable domain, completed using reference TRBV19 and TRBJ2-1, is DGGITQSPKYLFRKEGQNVTLSCEQNLNHDAMYWYRQDPGQGLRLIYYSQIVNDFQKGDIAEGYSVSREKKESFPLTVTSAQKNPTAFYLCASSIVSGTDEQSFGPGTRLTVL.